These 26 T cell receptor beta chains came from one sample sequenced in a study of shared clonotypes between healthy human individuals. Produced via immunoSEQ multiplex PCR; TCRdb's table is partial and in-frame only. The data show a few hundred thousand clones, almost 97% seen once. The source material was naive CD4+ T cells sorted from blood. As for subset: CD45RA+ positively selected. All receptors derive from a woman in her twenties or thirties in good health.

This chain connects TRBV5-1 to TRBJ2-7; 8 positions agree with TRBD2. The germline V gene has CDR1 SGHRS and CDR2 YFSETQ. This CDR3 comprises 16 residues. V lost 4 bases to trimming and J lost 2 bases; unmatched junction nucleotides: 11. Here the CDR3 DNA reads TGCGCCAGCAGCCTACTAGCGGCCCAAGCTACCTACGAGCAGTACTTC. This gives the protein CASSLLAAQATYEQYF.

This sequence joins TRBV28 and TRBJ2-7; possibly TRBD1 for D (5 bases). CDR1 and CDR2 from the germline V gene are MDHEN and SYDVKM. The CDR3 is 14 residues long. V lost 5 bases and J lost 0, with 11 bases in between. The CDR3 reads CASSPQGYSYEQYF. The CDR3 region has the DNA TGTGCCAGCAGTCCGCAGGGCTACTCCTACGAGCAGTACTTC.

The chain carries TRBV6-1 and TRBJ1-5; D might be TRBD1 (5 bases). The CDR3 sequence is 15 residues long. V was clipped by 5 bases and J by 4 bases, with 15 bases between them. Germline V lookup: CDR1 MNHNS, CDR2 SASEGT. CDR3 in DNA: TGTGCCAGCAGTAACTATGGACAACTAAATCAGCCCCAGCATTTT. It encodes CASSNYGQLNQPQHF.

This rearrangement joins TRBV19 to TRBJ2-5, with D possibly being TRBD2 (6 bases). The J call is in doubt because the DNA end fits TRBJ2-7 better. Germline V gene lookup returns CDR1 LNHDA and CDR2 SQIVND (reference sequence). The CDR3 is made up of 14 amino acids. In nucleotides, the CDR3 is TGTGCCAGTAGTATGTTCGGGAGAGAGTACGAGCAGTACTTC. Its translation: CASSMFGREYEQYF.

The rearrangement uses TRBV28 and TRBJ1-1; D not certain. The ends were cut back, 2 bases at V and 5 bases at J, with 15 bases in the middle. The CDR3 covers 15 residues. Germline CDR1 and CDR2: MDHEN and SYDVKM. The CDR3 DNA follows: TGTGCCAGCAGTTTAGATGCTGGGGTAGCGACTGAAGCTTTCTTT. Its translation is CASSLDAGVATEAFF.

The V gene is TRBV6-1, the J gene TRBJ2-7, with TRBD1 as a possible D gene (6 bases). CDR1 and CDR2 (germline): MNHNS, SASEGT. The CDR3 has 14 residues. V shed 3 bases and J shed 1 base, with 10 bases lying between them. Here the CDR3 reads CASSEVGASYEQYF. The CDR3 DNA reads TGTGCCAGCAGTGAGGTGGGGGCGTCCTACGAGCAGTACTTC.

The genes are TRBV2 and TRBJ1-2; perhaps TRBD1 as D (6 bases). Germline CDR1 reads SNHLY; CDR2 reads FYNNEI. Trimming stripped 6 bases from V and 5 bases from J, with 7 bases between. This CDR3 spans 11 amino acids. The CDR3 is CASSGQYGYTF. CDR3 sequence (DNA): TGTGCCAGCAGCGGACAGTATGGCTACACCTTC.

This chain joins TRBV7-2 and TRBJ2-2, with D maybe TRBD2 (5 bases). This CDR3 has 15 amino acids. CDR1 and CDR2 (germline): SGHTA, FQGNSA. V was shortened by 5 bases and J by 4 bases, with 14 bases between the two germline ends. For the CDR3, the DNA is TGTGCCAGCAGCCGGACTGGCCTTGGCACCGGGGAGCTGTTTTTT. As protein: CASSRTGLGTGELFF.

V and J are TRBV2 and TRBJ1-1; the D is unclear. The V gene's germline CDR1 is SNHLY and CDR2 FYNNEI. CDR3 size: 11 residues. The V gene lost 7 bases and the J gene lost 0 bases, with 3 bases spanning the gap. The CDR3 loop reads CASNLNTEAFF. The CDR3 DNA sequence: TGTGCCAGCAATCTGAACACTGAAGCTTTCTTT. The entire variable domain, with the rest obtained from reference TRBV2 and TRBJ1-1, is as follows: EPEVTQTPSHQVTQMGQEVILRCVPISNHLYFYWYRQILGQKVEFLVSFYNNEISEKSEIFDDQFSVERPDGSNFTLKIRSTKLEDSAMYFCASNLNTEAFFGQGTRLTVV.

The chain is built from TRBV30 and TRBJ1-6; the D is unclear. CDR1 is GTSNPN, CDR2 SVGIG, per germline (reference sequence). Trimming removed 3 bases from V and 9 bases from J, with 18 bases in between. This CDR3 spans 15 amino acids. As DNA, the CDR3 is TGTGCCTGGAGAGGGTTGGAGGGAGCCACTTCACCCCTCCACTTT. Translating gives CAWRGLEGATSPLHF.

The gene calls are TRBV7-9 and TRBJ2-5; no definite D call. V was cut by 0 bases and J by 7 bases, with 6 bases left in between. CDR3 size: 12 residues. CDR1 SEHNR and CDR2 FQNEAQ come from the germline V gene (reference sequence). The CDR3 DNA sequence: TGTGCCAGCAGCTTAGCGTCTGGGACCCAGTACTTC. Its protein is CASSLASGTQYF.

This chain joins TRBV10-3 and TRBJ2-3, with TRBD2 matching over 7 bases. Germline lookup yields CDR1 ENHRY and CDR2 SYGVKD. CDR3 length: 14 amino acids. J gave up 1 base and V 4 bases, and 2 bases lay outside the gene matches. The CDR3 reads CAISATSGTDTQYF. For the CDR3, the DNA is TGTGCCATCAGTGCTACTAGCGGCACAGATACGCAGTATTTT.

The chain employs TRBV5-1 and TRBJ2-2; TRBD1 matches 7 bases. CDR3 size: 14 residues. Per germline, CDR1 SGHRS and CDR2 YFSETQ. J lost 4 bases, V lost 3 bases, and 3 bases had no gene match. CDR3 in amino acids: CASSSGTATGELFF. CDR3 bases: TGCGCCAGCAGCTCCGGGACAGCCACCGGGGAGCTGTTTTTT.

The rearrangement links TRBV7-8 to TRBJ1-6, with a possible D match to TRBD1 (5 bases). Germline CDR1 SGHVS, CDR2 FQNEAQ. The V end was cut by 5 bases, the J end by 5 bases, with 16 bases between. The CDR3 contains 16 residues. The CDR3: CASSPAPDRNNSPLHF. CDR3 DNA sequence: TGTGCCAGCAGCCCCGCCCCAGACAGAAATAATTCACCCCTCCACTTT. Filled out from reference TRBV7-8 and TRBJ1-6, the complete variable domain reads GAGVSQSPRYKVAKRGQDVALRCDPISGHVSLFWYQQALGQGPEFLTYFQNEAQLDKSGLPSDRFFAERPEGSVSTLKIQRTQQEDSAVYLCASSPAPDRNNSPLHFGNGTRLTVT.

The chain links TRBV19 to TRBJ2-7; 9 bases are a match to TRBD1. Germline CDR1 LNHDA, CDR2 SQIVND (reference sequence). The CDR3 has 15 residues. V lost 5 bases and J lost 2; bases outside the gene matches: 7. CDR3 sequence: CASSGTGTGTYEQYF. In DNA form, the CDR3 reads TGTGCCAGTAGTGGAACCGGGACAGGGACCTACGAGCAGTACTTC.

The rearrangement uses TRBV4-1 and TRBJ2-4; 11 nucleotides align to TRBD1. The V segment lost 0 bases and the J segment 7 bases; nucleotides outside the gene matches: 2. The CDR3 is made up of 15 amino acids. Per germline, CDR1 MGHRA and CDR2 YSYEKL. The CDR3 region is CASSQDWDRGNIQYF. In nucleotides, the CDR3 is TGCGCCAGCAGCCAAGATTGGGACAGGGGGAACATTCAGTACTTC.

Only one count was recorded for this clone. The chain is built from TRBV5-4 and TRBJ2-3; D is unresolved. The V end lost 2 bases, the J end lost 2 bases, and 9 bases lay between the germline ends. This CDR3 spans 14 amino acids. Germline CDR1 reads SGHNT; CDR2 reads YYREEE (reference sequence). As DNA, the CDR3 is TGTGCCAGCAGCTTAGGCTATAACACAGATACGCAGTATTTT. It translates to CASSLGYNTDTQYF.

This clone was detected only once. The chain recombines TRBV28 with TRBJ2-7; D tentatively reads TRBD1 or TRBD2 (6 bases each). V lost 1 base and J 4 bases, leaving 17 bases between the germline ends. The V gene's germline CDR1 is MDHEN and CDR2 SYDVKM. CDR3 length equals 16 residues. The CDR3 is CASSLLLGQGRYEQYF. The CDR3, as DNA: TGTGCCAGCAGTTTATTGTTGGGACAAGGGAGGTACGAGCAGTACTTC.

The chain employs TRBV5-1 and TRBJ2-1; D is perhaps TRBD1 (5 bases). This CDR3 comprises 15 residues. V was trimmed by 4 bases and J by 3 bases, leaving 14 bases between them. Germline CDR1 SGHRS, CDR2 YFSETQ. The CDR3 DNA is TGCGCCAGCAGCCCCCGGGCAGGGAACTACAATGAGCAGTTCTTC. Translation: CASSPRAGNYNEQFF. Based on the CDR3 plus reference TRBV5-1 and TRBJ2-1, the full variable domain is KAGVTQTPRYLIKTRGQQVTLSCSPISGHRSVSWYQQTPGQGLQFLFEYFSETQRNKGNFPGRFSGRQFSNSRSEMNVSTLELGDSALYLCASSPRAGNYNEQFFGPGTRLTVL.

V usage is TRBV5-8 and J usage is TRBJ2-7; 8 bases agree with TRBD1. The CDR3 spans 16 residues. CDR1 is SGHTS, CDR2 YDEGEE, per germline. V trimming: 3 bases; J trimming: 4 bases; junction bases outside the gene matches: 12. The CDR3 reads CASSWKIGTGQYEQYF. The CDR3 nucleotides read TGTGCCAGCAGCTGGAAAATCGGGACAGGCCAATACGAGCAGTACTTC.

The gene calls are TRBV10-1 and TRBJ2-2; 10 nucleotides align to TRBD1. Germline CDR1 and CDR2: WNHNN and SYGVQD (reference sequence). CDR3 length equals 17 residues. V shed 2 bases, J shed 1 base, and the junction held 4 bases outside the gene matches. CDR3 bases: TGCGCCAGCAGTGAGGGGACAGGGGCGAGGAACACCGGGGAGCTGTTTTTT. It encodes CASSEGTGARNTGELFF.

The gene calls are TRBV23-1 and TRBJ2-5; D may be TRBD1 or TRBD2 (6 bases each). TRBV23-1 is annotated as an ORF whose role is uncertain. This CDR3 has 16 residues. Trimming cost V 9 bases and J 0 bases, with 20 bases left between them. CDR3 residues: CARAPHGGHYQETQYF. DNA for the CDR3: TGCGCCAGGGCCCCTCATGGGGGGCACTACCAAGAGACCCAGTACTTC.

The chain couples TRBV5-8 to TRBJ1-3; D remains unclear. The CDR3 contains 13 residues. The germline V gene has CDR1 SGHTS and CDR2 YDEGEE. V was clipped by 2 bases and J by 2 bases, with 5 bases between them. The CDR3 DNA reads TGTGCCAGCAGCTTAAGGGCTGGAAACACCATATATTTT. Amino acid sequence: CASSLRAGNTIYF.

CDR3 loop: CASSYQGGPYEQYF. The CDR3 bases are TGTGCCAGCAGTTACCAAGGGGGTCCCTACGAGCAGTACTTC. The genes are TRBV6-5 and TRBJ2-7; possible D gene TRBD1, 6 bases. The CDR3 extends over 14 amino acids. Between the trimmed V and J ends, which lost 2 bases and 2 bases, there was a span of 10 bases. Germline V gene data show CDR1 as MNHEY and CDR2 as SVGAGI.

The V gene is TRBV28, the J gene TRBJ2-3; 13 nucleotides agree with TRBD2. With 5 bases clipped from V and 6 bases from J, the junction kept 17 bases outside the gene matches. The V gene's germline CDR1 is MDHEN and CDR2 SYDVKM. CDR3 length: 19 residues. The DNA for the CDR3 is TGTGCCAGCAGTGCGACTAGCGGGAGGACGCATGGGTCCGGGGATACGCAGTATTTT. Translated: CASSATSGRTHGSGDTQYF.

Turning to this clone: The sample carries other DNA sequences with the same CDR3. The gene calls are TRBV18 and TRBJ2-1, with D maybe TRBD1 (6 bases). The CDR3 consists of 14 residues. Between the trimmed V and J ends, which lost 3 bases and 3 bases, there was a span of 9 bases. Germline assignment: CDR1 KGHSH and CDR2 LQKENI. Here the CDR3 reads CASSPSGVYNEQFF. In DNA form, the CDR3 reads TGTGCCAGCTCACCGTCAGGGGTCTACAATGAGCAGTTCTTC.